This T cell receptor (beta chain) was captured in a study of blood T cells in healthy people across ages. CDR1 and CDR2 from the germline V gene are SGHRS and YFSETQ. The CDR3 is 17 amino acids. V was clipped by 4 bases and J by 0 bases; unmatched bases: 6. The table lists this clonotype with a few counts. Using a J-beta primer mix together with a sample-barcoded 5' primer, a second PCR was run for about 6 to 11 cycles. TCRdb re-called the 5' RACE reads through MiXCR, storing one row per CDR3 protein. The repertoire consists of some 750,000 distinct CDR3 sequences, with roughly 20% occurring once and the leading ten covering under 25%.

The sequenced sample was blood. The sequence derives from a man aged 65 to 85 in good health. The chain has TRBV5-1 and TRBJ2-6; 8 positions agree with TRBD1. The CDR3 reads CASSAGQVNSGANVLTF. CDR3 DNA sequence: TGCGCCAGCAGCGCGGGACAGGTGAACTCTGGGGCCAACGTCCTGACTTTC.